This T cell receptor (beta chain) was sequenced for a study of CD8+ T cells in alopecia areata. Findings and caveats of the study: Especially in alopecia totalis/universalis, lesional scalp showed greater clonality than normal scalp did.

Peripheral blood and lesional scalp punch biopsies were taken from alopecia areata patients. A word on this clone: Its target is unknown.

cDNA reverse transcribed from extracted RNA served as the sequencing template. Repertoires were generated with immunoSEQ multiplex PCR, while TCRdb's copy carries only in-frame clones and drops some. The sample lists more than 95,000 clones, 41% seen once, with approximately 1.2% in the top ten. The germline V gene encodes CDR1 MGHRA and CDR2 YSYEKL. V was clipped by 3 bases and J by 6 bases; unmatched bases: 14. The CDR3 length is 18 residues. Sequencing input: CD4+ T cells sorted from blood. The chain carries TRBV4-1 and TRBJ2-3, with 11 bases identical to TRBD2. The clonotype originates from a human donor with alopecia areata. The DNA for the CDR3 is TGCGCCAGCAGCCATACCATAGCGGGAGGGCCAGGGTTGGATACGCAGTATTTT. This gives the protein CASSHTIAGGPGLDTQYF.